These 17 T cell receptor beta chains share one sample of origin, sequenced in a study of beta chain features in type 1 diabetes (dated by TCRdb to the late 2010s). Receptors were amplified or captured by the immunoSEQ multiplex PCR assay. The High Capacity cDNA Reverse Transcription Kit was used to reverse transcribe all of the isolated RNA, meaning that expressed TCRB transcripts were what got sequenced. As stored in TCRdb, this immuneACCESS dataset retains in-frame rearrangements with V and J assigned. A fraction of the clones does not appear; measured against another copy, unresolved V genes explain less than half of the discrepancy, and the remainder lacks a known reason. Recorded for this sample are roughly 610,000 clones; around 15% of them occurred a single time. The ten largest clones add up to roughly 0.098% of the sample. Sequencing was carried out using naive CD4+ T cells from blood. The sample's cell subset or site label, in plain terms: true naive CD4+ T cells. The receptor source for this set is a man between 18 and 29 years old in good health.

In this sample, this clone turned up a few times. This chain joins TRBV27 and TRBJ1-5; D ambiguous. V was pared by 5 bases and J by 1 base, with 18 bases between. The CDR3 sequence is 17 residues long. Germline V lookup: CDR1 MNHEY, CDR2 SMNVEV (reference sequence). CDR3: CASSHPRVRVSNQPQHF. In DNA, the CDR3 is TGTGCCAGCAGTCACCCGAGGGTTCGGGTGAGCAATCAGCCCCAGCATTTT.

The V and J genes are TRBV7-2 and TRBJ1-3; D not certain. The CDR3 extends over 16 amino acids. The germline V gene has CDR1 SGHTA and CDR2 FQGNSA. V gave up 5 bases and J gave up 0 bases, with 14 bases separating them. In DNA form, the CDR3 reads TGTGCCAGCAGCCCCTTGTCCAAGGCCTCTGGAAACACCATATATTTT. It is translated as CASSPLSKASGNTIYF.

Here the CDR3 reads CASGTSGGEQYF. In DNA, the CDR3 is TGTGCCAGCGGAACCAGTGGAGGCGAGCAGTACTTC. The chain recombines TRBV27 with TRBJ2-7, with D possibly being TRBD2 (5 bases). The CDR3 is made up of 12 amino acids. Germline V CDR1 and CDR2: MNHEY, SMNVEV (reference sequence). V was trimmed by 8 bases and J by 6 bases, leaving 14 bases between them.

The chain couples TRBV30 to TRBJ1-4; weak D call: TRBD1 (5 bases). The CDR3 is made up of 15 amino acids. Germline assignment: CDR1 GTSNPN and CDR2 SVGIG (reference sequence). Trimming removed 1 base from V and 10 bases from J, with 19 bases in between. CDR3: CAWSAAGASSGKLFF. CDR3 coding DNA: TGTGCCTGGAGTGCCGCCGGGGCCTCTTCAGGAAAACTGTTTTTT.

This chain connects TRBV28 to TRBJ2-2, with D possibly matching TRBD1 (5 bases). The CDR3 runs 14 residues. Germline loops: CDR1 MDHEN, CDR2 SYDVKM. Trimming shortened V by 4 bases and J by 4 bases, and 10 bases separated the two germline ends. The CDR3 region has the DNA TGTGCCAGCAGTTCACCAGGGCGCACCGGGGAGCTGTTTTTT. The encoded protein is CASSSPGRTGELFF.

This clone was seen more than once but under ten times. The V and J genes are TRBV7-2 and TRBJ2-1; a possible D gene is TRBD1 (6 bases). From germline, CDR1 is SGHTA and CDR2 FQGNSA. There are 13 residues in the CDR3. Trimming took off 4 bases at V and 9 bases at J, with 13 bases between the two ends. This CDR3 is CASSWNRDTEQFF. The CDR3 DNA is TGTGCCAGCAGCTGGAACAGGGACACTGAGCAGTTCTTC.

This clone was observed a single time. This sequence joins TRBV6-5 and TRBJ2-7; 7 bases are a match to TRBD1. The germline gives CDR1 MNHEY, CDR2 SVGAGI. The length of the CDR3 is 14 residues. The junction had 9 bases not matched to a gene; V was cut back by 4 bases and J by 6 bases. The CDR3 region is CASSWGTDVGEQYF. In DNA, the CDR3 is TGTGCCAGCAGTTGGGGGACAGACGTGGGCGAGCAGTACTTC.

The CDR3: CASSQPGQGAYEQYF. The CDR3 DNA is TGTGCCAGCAGCCAGCCGGGACAGGGGGCATACGAGCAGTACTTC. This chain uses TRBV4-2 with TRBJ2-7; 12 bases match TRBD1. The CDR3 runs to 15 residues. Germline CDR1 reads LGHNA; CDR2 reads YNFKEQ. With 3 bases clipped from V and 4 bases from J, the junction kept 4 bases outside the gene matches.

This chain connects TRBV5-1 to TRBJ2-2, with D perhaps matching TRBD2 (5 bases). V lost 0 bases, J lost 3 bases, and 9 bases lay in between. Germline values: CDR1 SGHRS, CDR2 YFSETQ. This CDR3 is built from 15 residues. CDR3 nucleotides: TGCGCCAGCAGCTTGGCCGAGGGTGACACCGGGGAGCTGTTTTTT. Encoded protein: CASSLAEGDTGELFF.

This chain connects TRBV4-2 to TRBJ2-4; perhaps TRBD1 as D (5 bases). The CDR3 has 17 residues. The germline V gene has CDR1 LGHNA and CDR2 YNFKEQ. V was trimmed by 0 bases and J by 0 bases, leaving 12 bases between them. CDR3 sequence (DNA): TGTGCCAGCAGCCAAGACCAGGGAACACTAGCCAAAAACATTCAGTACTTC. It codes for CASSQDQGTLAKNIQYF.

This clone was seen a handful of times. The V call is TRBV7-9, the J call TRBJ2-3; D unresolved. V lost 2 bases to trimming and J lost 6 bases, with 18 bases between them. CDR1 and CDR2 from the germline V gene are SEHNR and FQNEAQ (reference sequence). The CDR3 extends over 16 amino acids. CDR3 sequence: CASSLMEGSTRDTQYF. CDR3 coding DNA: TGTGCCAGCAGCTTAATGGAAGGGTCAACCAGGGATACGCAGTATTTT.

This clone was recorded a few times. The junction and the germline gene differ at one end; a read error may be behind it. The J gene is TRBJ1-5, the V gene TRBV7-6; D unresolved. CDR1 and CDR2 from the germline V gene are SGHVS and FNYEAQ. The CDR3 loop spans 14 amino acids. DNA of the CDR3: TGTGCCAGCAGCCCCTCATCTAGCCATCAGCCCCAGCATTTT. Encoded protein: CASSPSSSHQPQHF.

In its sample, this clone was seen a few times. The V gene is TRBV19, the J gene TRBJ2-5, with 7 positions matching TRBD1. Germline V gene lookup returns CDR1 LNHDA and CDR2 SQIVND (reference sequence). This CDR3 spans 15 amino acids. The V and J ends lost 6 bases and 5 bases, in that order; junction bases with no gene match: 12. CDR3 nucleotides: TGTGCCAGTAGGATTACAGGGGTTTCTGGGGAGACCCAGTACTTC. Encoded protein: CASRITGVSGETQYF.

The chain uses TRBV28 and TRBJ2-7, with 15 bases fitting TRBD2. J gave up 12 bases and V 2 bases, and 8 bases lay outside the gene matches. The CDR3 has 15 amino acids. Germline values: CDR1 MDHEN, CDR2 SYDVKM. CDR3 DNA: TGTGCCAGCAGTTTAATAGGACTAGCGGGAGGGCCTTGGTACTTC. It translates to CASSLIGLAGGPWYF.

This clone was seen more than once but under ten times. Other DNA sequences in this sample translate to the same CDR3. The J gene is TRBJ2-1, the V gene TRBV9; no clear D. Trimming took 2 bases from V and 4 from J, leaving 1 base between them. The length of the CDR3 is 11 residues. CDR1 is SGDLS and CDR2 is YYNGEE in the germline V gene. For the CDR3, the DNA is TGTGCCAGCAGCGTTTACAATGAGCAGTTCTTC. Its protein is CASSVYNEQFF.

This clone was counted many times. This chain uses TRBV4-3 with TRBJ2-5; tentatively, D is TRBD2 (5 bases). V lost 1 base and J lost 9, with 21 bases in between. Germline CDR1 and CDR2: LGHNA and YSLEER. The CDR3 consists of 16 residues. The CDR3 DNA follows: TGCGCCAGCAGCCAAGCGGGCAGTGGGAGCCAAGGGTCCCAGTACTTC. This encodes CASSQAGSGSQGSQYF.

The chain couples TRBV6-1 to TRBJ1-1; 8 nucleotides align to TRBD1. Germline CDR1 is MNHNS and CDR2 is SASEGT. CDR3 length: 13 residues. V was clipped by 6 bases and J by 1 base; unmatched bases: 1. The CDR3 spells CASRGTGNTEAFF. The CDR3 DNA reads as TGTGCCAGCAGGGGGACAGGGAACACTGAAGCTTTCTTT.